These 29 T cell receptor beta chains originate from one sample sequenced in a study of T cell repertoires in cytomegalovirus infection. Their antigen targets remain unknown. TCRdb recomputed calls from the reads with MiXCR, one row per CDR3 protein. The sample lists about 890,000 distinct CDR3 sequences; less than 35% were seen once. The sample consisted of cultured CD8+ T cells from PBMCs, taken from culture after CMV antigen stimulation. The receptors stem from a human donor in good health (CMV status not recorded). Some clones in this sample may be carry-over from other donors' samples.

V is TRBV6-6 and J is TRBJ2-1; D unresolved. V lost 2 bases and J lost 7, with 24 bases in between. The CDR3 covers 18 residues. Germline V gene lookup returns CDR1 MNHNY and CDR2 SVGAGI (reference sequence). CDR3 amino acids: CASSYIVDGGYPWNEQFF. The CDR3 DNA sequence: TGTGCCAGCAGTTACATAGTGGACGGTGGTTACCCATGGAATGAGCAGTTCTTC.

The V and J genes are TRBV4-1 and TRBJ2-1; D is unresolved. V lost 1 base to trimming and J lost 6 bases, with 4 bases between them. CDR3 size: 12 residues. Germline assignment: CDR1 MGHRA and CDR2 YSYEKL. This CDR3 reads CASSQVINEQFF. CDR3 sequence (DNA): TGCGCCAGCAGCCAAGTGATCAATGAGCAGTTCTTC.

This clonotype was picked up a small number of times. The chain combines TRBV28 with TRBJ1-3; unclear D gene. With 5 bases removed from V and 3 bases from J, the gap between germline ends came to 20 bases. CDR1 is MDHEN and CDR2 is SYDVKM in the germline V gene. This CDR3 spans 17 amino acids. CDR3 coding DNA: TGTGCCAGCAGTCCCACCCTTGTAGGGAGAAGTGGAAACACCATATATTTT. Its protein product is CASSPTLVGRSGNTIYF.

This rearrangement joins TRBV28 to TRBJ1-5; 8 nucleotides line up with TRBD1. Losses at the gene ends were 7 bases for V and 4 bases for J; bases not matched to a gene: 9. Germline V CDR1 and CDR2: MDHEN, SYDVKM. The CDR3 length is 15 residues. The CDR3 region has the DNA TGTGCCAGCATCCCGCGGACAGGGTGGAATCAGCCCCAGCATTTT. It yields the protein CASIPRTGWNQPQHF.

Here the CDR3 reads CASSFFWESYEQYF. The CDR3 region has the DNA TGTGCCAGCAGCTTCTTCTGGGAGTCCTACGAGCAGTACTTC. The rearrangement joins TRBV7-8 to TRBJ2-7, with D possibly being TRBD2 (5 bases). Germline values: CDR1 SGHVS, CDR2 FQNEAQ. The CDR3 runs to 14 residues. Trimming removed 3 bases from V and 1 base from J, with 10 bases in between.

This clonotype was seen repeatedly, ten times or more. The rearrangement joins TRBV12-3 or TRBV12-4 to TRBJ1-1, with TRBD1 as a possible D gene (6 bases). The V gene lost 7 bases and the J gene lost 1 base, with 10 bases spanning the gap. This CDR3 spans 13 amino acids. The CDR3 protein is CASNQGGNTEAFF. The CDR3 DNA follows: TGTGCCAGCAACCAAGGGGGGAACACTGAAGCTTTCTTT.

A single count supports this clonotype. A much larger clone differs from this one at a single base, so this may be a read error. The chain joins TRBV7-2 to TRBJ1-3; possible D gene TRBD1, 5 bases. CDR3 size: 17 residues. V was pared by 6 bases and J by 0 bases, with 18 bases between. The germline CDR1 and CDR2 sequences are SGHTA and FQGNSA. The CDR3 spells CASSFPRDSSSGNTIYF. The CDR3 coding sequence is TGTGCCAGCAGTTTCCCCCGGGACTCGAGCTCTGGAAACACCATATATTTT.

The chain has TRBV27 and TRBJ2-3; TRBD1 matches at 12 bases. CDR1 is MNHEY, CDR2 SMNVEV, per germline (reference sequence). This CDR3 spans 14 amino acids. J was trimmed by 5 bases and V by 8 bases; bases with no gene match: 5. CDR3 in DNA: TGTGCCAGCCGAGGGACAGGGGGCATAGATACGCAGTATTTT. It specifies CASRGTGGIDTQYF.

The rearrangement links TRBV6-5 to TRBJ1-2; maybe TRBD1 (6 bases). There are 16 residues in the CDR3. Germline CDR1 and CDR2: MNHEY and SVGAGI. Deletions cut 6 bases from V and 0 bases from J, with 17 bases between. This CDR3 reads CASRLQSRGANYGYTF. CDR3 bases: TGTGCCAGCAGGCTCCAGTCCAGGGGAGCTAACTATGGCTACACCTTC.

In this sample, this clonotype turned up a few times. The V gene is TRBV7-9, the J gene TRBJ2-5; no reliable D call. There are 13 residues in the CDR3. V was shortened by 5 bases and J by 0 bases, with 7 bases between the two germline ends. Germline V gene data show CDR1 as SEHNR and CDR2 as FQNEAQ (reference sequence). CDR3 loop: CASSPHYQETQYF. The CDR3 DNA is TGTGCCAGCAGCCCACACTACCAAGAGACCCAGTACTTC.

The chain carries TRBV6-5 and TRBJ1-2; tentative D call: TRBD1 (6 bases). The CDR3 extends over 13 amino acids. CDR1 is MNHEY and CDR2 is SVGAGI in the germline V gene. The ends were cut back, 2 bases at V and 6 bases at J, with 10 bases in the middle. As DNA, the CDR3 is TGTGCCAGCAGTTACGAGGGGGATCATGGCTACACCTTC. Amino acid sequence: CASSYEGDHGYTF.

This clonotype was observed a handful of times. V and J are TRBV15 and TRBJ1-2; 8 nucleotides align to TRBD1. The germline gives CDR1 LNHNV, CDR2 YYDKDF (reference sequence). The CDR3 sequence is 12 residues long. V was pared by 4 bases and J by 10 bases, with 5 bases of the junction left unmatched. The CDR3 nucleotides read TGTGCCACCAGCACACAGGGGGGTTCCTACACCTTC. Amino acids: CATSTQGGSYTF. The entire variable domain, with the rest obtained from reference TRBV15 and TRBJ1-2, is as follows: DAMVIQNPRYQVTQFGKPVTLSCSQTLNHNVMYWYQQKSSQAPKLLFHYYDKDFNNEADTPDNFQSRRPNTSFCFLDIRSPGLGDTAMYLCATSTQGGSYTFGSGTRLTVV.

The chain links TRBV19 to TRBJ1-2, with TRBD1 matching 8 bases. The junction had 15 bases not matched to a gene; V was cut back by 10 bases and J by 8 bases. The germline CDR1 and CDR2 sequences are LNHDA and SQIVND (reference sequence). This CDR3 region has 14 residues. CDR3 protein: CATQGASAGEGYTF. The CDR3 bases are TGTGCCACGCAGGGGGCGTCGGCCGGGGAGGGCTACACCTTC.

This clonotype has a handful of counts. V and J are TRBV7-9 and TRBJ1-5; TRBD1 is a possible D gene (6 bases). This CDR3 is 13 amino acids long. V was trimmed by 6 bases and J by 7 bases, leaving 13 bases between them. The germline V gene encodes CDR1 SEHNR and CDR2 FQNEAQ (reference sequence). The CDR3 region is CASSTGRKQPQHF. The CDR3 DNA follows: TGTGCCAGCAGTACAGGGAGAAAGCAGCCCCAGCATTTT. The variable domain in full, completed from reference TRBV7-9 and TRBJ1-5, reads DTGVSQNPRHKITKRGQNVTFRCDPISEHNRLYWYRQTLGQGPEFLTYFQNEAQLEKSRLLSDRFSAERPKGSFSTLEIQRTEQGDSAMYLCASSTGRKQPQHFGDGTRLSIL.

In its sample, this clonotype was seen a few times. CDR3 sequence reads: CASSPRSREAEAFF. CDR3 in DNA: TGTGCCAGCAGTCCTCGGAGTAGGGAGGCTGAAGCTTTCTTT. V and J are TRBV6-5 and TRBJ1-1; the D is unclear. This CDR3 has 14 amino acids. Trimming removed 5 bases at V and 6 bases at J, with 16 bases between. Germline V gives CDR1 MNHEY, CDR2 SVGAGI.

This rearrangement joins TRBV4-1 to TRBJ2-1; 7 positions agree with TRBD2. The CDR3 totals 15 residues. V lost 2 bases to trimming and J lost 3 bases; unmatched junction nucleotides: 4. Germline CDR1 and CDR2: MGHRA and YSYEKL. CDR3 in DNA: TGCGCCAGCAGCCAACGAGCGGGGAACTACAATGAGCAGTTCTTC. Its protein is CASSQRAGNYNEQFF.

A note on this clonotype: A much bigger clone sits one base away, suggesting this may be a read error. The chain uses TRBV7-3 and TRBJ2-1; 8 bases map to TRBD2. Trimming took 2 bases from V and 2 from J; bases not matched to a gene: 2. The germline V gene encodes CDR1 SGHTA and CDR2 FQGTGA. This CDR3 spans 15 amino acids. The CDR3 DNA follows: TGTGCCAGCAGCTTACGGCGGGGGGCCTACAATGAGCAGTTCTTC. Its protein is CASSLRRGAYNEQFF.

This clonotype turned up a few times. The chain is built from TRBV7-9 and TRBJ2-1; D is unclear. Trimming took off 5 bases at V and 12 bases at J, with 14 bases between the two ends. CDR1 and CDR2 from the germline V gene are SEHNR and FQNEAQ (reference sequence). CDR3 length: 12 amino acids. CDR3 DNA sequence: TGTGCCAGCAGCCCCGCCGAGAGGTGGCAGTTCTTC. Translation: CASSPAERWQFF.

The count of this clonotype is one. The chain has TRBV20-1 and TRBJ2-1, with TRBD2 as a possible D gene (5 bases). Trimming shortened V by 6 bases and J by 4 bases, and 16 bases separated the two germline ends. This CDR3 region has 14 residues. Germline V gene lookup returns CDR1 DFQATT and CDR2 SNEGSKA (reference sequence). CDR3 protein: CSALHLDYYNEQFF. CDR3 nucleotide sequence: TGCAGTGCCTTACACCTCGACTATTACAATGAGCAGTTCTTC.

This clonotype has just a few counts. This chain joins TRBV11-2 and TRBJ2-6; 9 bases map to TRBD2. Germline loops: CDR1 SGHAT, CDR2 FQNNGV. The CDR3 has 20 amino acids. Unmatched junction bases numbered 14, after V lost 5 bases and J lost 0 bases. CDR3 sequence: CASSQSESGGSDSGANVLTF. Written as DNA, the CDR3 is TGTGCCAGCAGCCAAAGTGAGAGCGGGGGGTCCGACTCTGGGGCCAACGTCCTGACTTTC.

This clonotype has ten or more counts. The chain couples TRBV7-2 to TRBJ2-7; D gene uncertain. The CDR3 is made up of 14 amino acids. Germline V CDR1 and CDR2: SGHTA, FQGNSA. V was cut by 2 bases and J by 6 bases, with 14 bases left in between. The CDR3 loop is CASSLLLTVGEQYV. The CDR3 DNA reads as TGTGCCAGCAGCTTACTTTTAACGGTGGGCGAGCAGTACGTC.

The table lists this clonotype with a count of one. The junction shows a germline mismatch at one end, possibly a read error. The V call is TRBV10-1, the J call TRBJ2-3; 10 bases match TRBD2. CDR1 and CDR2 from the germline V gene are WNHNN and SYGVQD (reference sequence). CDR3 length: 15 amino acids. CDR3 region: CASSGAGGVSDAQYF. The DNA of the CDR3 is TGCGCCAGCAGTGGAGCGGGGGGGGTCTCAGATGCGCAGTATTTT.

This clonotype was detected ten times or more. The chain couples TRBV7-6 to TRBJ2-2; 7 bases map to TRBD2. This CDR3 is 16 amino acids long. Germline V CDR1 and CDR2: SGHVS, FNYEAQ. The ends lost 0 bases at V and 3 bases at J; junction bases unmatched: 4. CDR3 DNA: TGTGCCAGCAGCTTAGCGGGAGGGGCGGACACCGGGGAGCTGTTTTTT. This sequence encodes CASSLAGGADTGELFF.

The chain joins TRBV7-9 to TRBJ2-1; 10 nucleotides agree with TRBD1. This CDR3 has 15 residues. J was trimmed by 5 bases and V by 5 bases; bases with no gene match: 6. CDR1 and CDR2 from the germline V gene are SEHNR and FQNEAQ (reference sequence). CDR3 sequence reads: CASSVRQGANNEQFF. CDR3 DNA: TGTGCCAGCAGCGTAAGACAGGGGGCAAACAATGAGCAGTTCTTC.

The chain is built from TRBV19 and TRBJ2-3, with D hard to call. Trimming shortened V by 3 bases and J by 13 bases, and 14 bases separated the two germline ends. Germline loops: CDR1 LNHDA, CDR2 SQIVND (reference sequence). The CDR3 consists of 12 residues. CDR3 amino acids: CASSMGRASEYF. CDR3 sequence (DNA): TGTGCCAGTAGTATGGGTCGGGCTTCGGAGTATTTT.

J is TRBJ2-1 and V is TRBV10-3; TRBD1 agrees at 9 bases. Germline V gene sequence: CDR1 ENHRY, CDR2 SYGVKD. This CDR3 is built from 16 residues. V lost 0 bases to trimming and J lost 5 bases; unmatched junction nucleotides: 5. Written as DNA, the CDR3 is TGTGCCATCAGTGAGTCGAAGGACAGGGGCAACAATGAGCAGTTCTTC. Encoded protein: CAISESKDRGNNEQFF.

This clonotype was observed once. A read error may produce the germline difference seen at one junction end. This rearrangement joins TRBV5-4 to TRBJ2-7; D possibly matches TRBD1 or TRBD2 (5 bases each). The CDR3 runs to 13 residues. Per the germline V gene, CDR1 is SGHNT and CDR2 is YYREEE (reference sequence). CDR3 nucleotide sequence: TGTGCCAGCAGTTTGGGGACCGAGGACGAGCAGTACTTC. It translates to CASSLGTEDEQYF.

The DNA of the CDR3 is TGTGCCACCAGCAGAGATCTTCCTATTCCACCCGAAGCTTTCTTT. Amino acids: CATSRDLPIPPEAFF. This chain uses TRBV15 with TRBJ1-1; D unclear. CDR3 length equals 15 residues. Germline-derived CDR1 and CDR2 are LNHNV and YYDKDF (reference sequence). V lost 0 bases, J lost 8 bases, and 16 bases lay in between.

The table lists this clonotype with many counts. The rearrangement links TRBV6-6 to TRBJ1-4; D might be TRBD1 (6 bases). Trimming stripped 6 bases from V and 3 bases from J, with 20 bases between. The germline gives CDR1 MNHNY, CDR2 SVGAGI (reference sequence). The CDR3 is 17 residues long. For the CDR3, the DNA is TGTGCCAGCAGCCTCTTTTTCCGAGCAGGGGCTAATGAAAAACTGTTTTTT. Translating it yields CASSLFFRAGANEKLFF.